The rows below give T cell receptor beta chains drawn from one sample of a study of T cells in Graves' hyperthyroidism and ophthalmopathy. Each CDR3 protein gets one entry after TCRdb re-called the multiplex PCR reads with MiXCR. Here the sample spans around 390,000 distinct CDR3 sequences, roughly 15% being singletons. What was sequenced was blood. The receptors were gathered from a woman aged 25 to 39 with Graves' ophthalmopathy. Both conserved end residues are part of each CDR3. The D gene is left open where the match is weak. For some rows the clone size is stated as once, few or many, or as a class when expanded; others skip it.

CDR3 protein,CDR3 DNA,clone size,V gene,J gene,D gene
CASRDGTDGTDTQYF,TGTGCCAGCAGAGACGGGACAGACGGCACAGATACGCAGTATTTT,many,TRBV12-3/TRBV12-4,TRBJ2-3,TRBD1
CASSPRIGTDVYNEQFF,TGTGCCAGCAGCCCAAGAATCGGGACAGACGTTTACAATGAGCAGTTCTTC,many,TRBV14,TRBJ2-1,TRBD1
CASTHGSDWPQHF,TGTGCCAGCACCCATGGGTCCGATTGGCCCCAGCATTTT,few,TRBV7-9,TRBJ1-5,NA
CASSLGGTGEETQYF,TGTGCCAGCAGCTTAGGTGGGACAGGGGAAGAGACCCAGTACTTC,NA,TRBV7-9,TRBJ2-5,TRBD1
CASSLSPAGTRQYF,TGTGCCAGCAGTTTATCCCCCGCAGGGACCAGGCAGTATTTT,many,TRBV27,TRBJ2-3,NA
CAISPSRLQNTEAFF,TGTGCCATCAGTCCCTCCAGACTGCAGAACACTGAAGCTTTCTTT,NA,TRBV10-3,TRBJ1-1,NA
CASSPVRWGNQPQHF,TGTGCCAGCAGTCCCGTCCGGTGGGGCAATCAGCCCCAGCATTTT,NA,TRBV6-1,TRBJ1-5,NA
CASSLTDLRGYEQYF,TGTGCCAGCAGCTTAACGGACCTGAGGGGCTACGAGCAGTACTTC,many,TRBV5-6,TRBJ2-7,NA
CSAPKGLIQFF,TGCAGTGCCCCAAAGGGACTGATACAGTTCTTC,once,TRBV20-1,TRBJ2-1,NA
CASNVQGAAEAFF,TGTGCCAGCAACGTTCAGGGGGCCGCTGAAGCTTTCTTT,NA,TRBV7-9,TRBJ1-1,TRBD1
CASSSLAGGPYEQYF,TGTGCCAGCAGTTCACTAGCGGGGGGGCCCTACGAGCAGTACTTC,NA,TRBV27,TRBJ2-7,TRBD2
CANSGQVASPLHF,TGTGCCAATAGTGGACAGGTAGCCTCACCCCTCCACTTT,NA,TRBV19,TRBJ1-6,TRBD1
CASSLRRTGYLASGGTYEQYF,TGTGCCAGCAGCTTACGTCGAACAGGGTATCTGGCTAGCGGGGGAACTTACGAGCAGTACTTC,many,TRBV5-6,TRBJ2-7,TRBD2
CASSLVLAGVRSTDTQYF,TGTGCCAGCAGTTTAGTTCTAGCGGGGGTAAGGAGCACAGATACGCAGTATTTT,NA,TRBV12-3/TRBV12-4,TRBJ2-3,TRBD2
CASNSGQAENYGYTF,TGTGCCTCAAACTCCGGACAGGCTGAGAACTATGGCTACACCTTC,many,TRBV3-1,TRBJ1-2,TRBD1
CASGETGLNEKLFF,TGTGCCAGCGGCGAGACAGGACTTAATGAAAAACTGTTTTTT,many,TRBV11-2,TRBJ1-4,NA
CASSWGTEQFF,TGTGCCAGCAGTTGGGGGACTGAGCAGTTCTTC,NA,TRBV6-2/TRBV6-3,TRBJ2-1,NA
CATSRVFIAGGGSTDTQYF,TGTGCCACCAGCAGGGTGTTTATAGCGGGGGGGGGTAGCACAGATACGCAGTATTTT,few,TRBV15,TRBJ2-3,TRBD2
CASSPTEKPHNSPLHF,TGTGCCAGCAGTCCCACAGAGAAACCACATAATTCACCCCTCCACTTT,many,TRBV28,TRBJ1-6,NA
CASSLALSSNSEQYF,TGTGCCAGCAGCTTAGCCCTCAGCAGCAATTCCGAGCAGTACTTC,many,TRBV7-2,TRBJ2-7,NA
CASSLGVGHDEQYF,TGTGCCAGCAGCTTAGGTGTGGGTCACGACGAGCAGTACTTC,many,TRBV5-5,TRBJ2-7,NA
CASSPTPGHPYNEQFF,TGTGCCAGTAGTCCAACCCCGGGGCATCCCTACAATGAGCAGTTCTTC,few,TRBV19,TRBJ2-1,NA
CASGLGQGRAFF,TGTGCTAGTGGTTTGGGCCAGGGTCGCGCTTTCTTT,few,TRBV12-5,TRBJ1-1,NA
CASSSLTSTHQLPHNEQFF,TGTGCCAGCAGCTCCTTGACTAGCACCCATCAACTCCCGCACAATGAGCAGTTCTTC,NA,TRBV7-9,TRBJ2-1,TRBD2
CASSLESPGTGELFF,TGTGCCAGCAGCTTGGAATCTCCCGGGACCGGGGAGCTGTTTTTT,few,TRBV5-4,TRBJ2-2,NA
CSARDPLTGDTDNEQFF,TGCAGTGCTAGAGACCCCCTCACGGGGGACACTGACAATGAGCAGTTCTTC,few,TRBV20-1,TRBJ2-1,NA
CASSQVGRQTDTQYF,TGTGCCAGCAGCCAGGTTGGCCGACAGACAGATACGCAGTATTTT,many,TRBV7-9,TRBJ2-3,NA
CASSLRGQGPSSSYNEQFF,TGTGCCAGCAGTTTAAGGGGACAGGGGCCATCCAGCTCCTACAATGAGCAGTTCTTC,NA,TRBV27,TRBJ2-1,TRBD1
CGARDRDQAGQPQHF,TGCGGTGCTAGAGACAGGGACCAAGCAGGTCAGCCCCAGCATTTT,few,TRBV20-1,TRBJ1-5,TRBD1
CATSSGDSGNIIYF,TGTGCCACCAGCAGCGGAGACTCTGGAAACATCATATATTTT,once,TRBV15,TRBJ1-3,NA
CASSARRDSNYGYTF,TGTGCCAGCAGCGCGAGGCGGGATTCTAACTATGGCTACACCTTC,many,TRBV11-2,TRBJ1-2,NA
CASSLNRGSISYEQYF,TGTGCCAGCAGTTTAAACAGGGGCTCGATCTCCTACGAGCAGTACTTC,many,TRBV12-3/TRBV12-4,TRBJ2-7,TRBD1
CSVARLAGGPDTQYF,TGCAGCGTTGCACGACTAGCGGGGGGCCCAGATACGCAGTATTTT,NA,TRBV29-1,TRBJ2-3,TRBD2
CSLEGRQGGCIYEQYF,TGCAGCCTTGAGGGGCGTCAGGGCGGATGTATCTACGAGCAGTACTTC,few,TRBV29-1,TRBJ2-7,NA
CASSLKGTSNYGYTF,TGTGCCAGCAGTTTGAAAGGGACTTCTAACTATGGCTACACCTTC,many,TRBV12-3/TRBV12-4,TRBJ1-2,NA
CASSLSLTGQNQPQHF,TGTGCCAGCAGTTTATCGTTGACAGGGCAAAATCAGCCCCAGCATTTT,NA,TRBV27,TRBJ1-5,TRBD1
CASRDQIGGEQYF,TGTGCCAGCAGAGACCAGATCGGCGGCGAGCAGTACTTC,many,TRBV13,TRBJ2-7,NA
CASSIRPQGFDEQFF,TGTGCCAGTAGTATCCGACCACAGGGGTTCGATGAGCAGTTCTTC,few,TRBV19,TRBJ2-1,TRBD1
CASSPRLAGGLTYNEQFF,TGTGCCAGCAGCCCTAGACTAGCGGGGGGCCTCACCTACAATGAGCAGTTCTTC,many,TRBV7-2,TRBJ2-1,TRBD2
CASSELGAATYEQYF,TGCGCCAGCAGTGAGTTGGGGGCAGCCACCTACGAGCAGTACTTC,few,TRBV10-2,TRBJ2-7,NA
CASSLGTRWQETQYF,TGTGCCAGCAGCTTGGGGACTAGATGGCAAGAGACCCAGTACTTC,many,TRBV7-8,TRBJ2-5,TRBD2
CASSQDPKEIAGGPSGYEQYF,TGCGCCAGCAGCCAAGATCCCAAAGAGATAGCCGGGGGGCCCTCTGGGTACGAGCAGTACTTC,NA,TRBV4-1,TRBJ2-7,NA
CAWRLPNTGELFF,TGTGCCTGGAGACTTCCGAACACCGGGGAGCTGTTTTTT,NA,TRBV30,TRBJ2-2,NA
CASSRDRGKNEQFF,TGTGCCAGCAGCAGGGACAGGGGGAAAAATGAGCAGTTCTTC,many,TRBV2,TRBJ2-1,TRBD1
CASSVLTGAAEAFF,TGTGCCAGCAGCGTACTAACAGGGGCGGCTGAAGCTTTCTTT,many,TRBV9,TRBJ1-1,TRBD1